The 2 T cell receptor beta chains listed next were all sequenced from one sample in a study of T cells expressing NK-cell markers. TCRdb reprocessed the 5' RACE reads, keeping one entry per CDR3 protein, no DNA. Its table lists 150,000 or so distinct CDR3 sequences. Sequencing was done on a sample of blood T cells: a sorted CD56 or NKG2C T cell subset, CD4+ or CD8+ T cells, or bulk PBMC T cells (not recorded which). These receptors originate from a woman between 50 and 59 years old in good health.

The V call is TRBV27, the J call TRBJ2-3; the TCRdb call, TRBD2, lacks DNA for checking. Germline V gene data show CDR1 as MNHEY and CDR2 as SMNVEV (reference sequence). The CDR3 runs 16 residues. The chain's CDR3 is CASSFSTSVGTDTQYF.

The chain has TRBV3-1 and TRBJ2-5; TCRdb indicates TRBD1, and absent DNA this call remains unverified. This CDR3 comprises 15 residues. Germline CDR1 reads LGHDT; CDR2 reads YNNKEL (reference sequence). Here the CDR3 reads CASSRNGGGQETQYF.